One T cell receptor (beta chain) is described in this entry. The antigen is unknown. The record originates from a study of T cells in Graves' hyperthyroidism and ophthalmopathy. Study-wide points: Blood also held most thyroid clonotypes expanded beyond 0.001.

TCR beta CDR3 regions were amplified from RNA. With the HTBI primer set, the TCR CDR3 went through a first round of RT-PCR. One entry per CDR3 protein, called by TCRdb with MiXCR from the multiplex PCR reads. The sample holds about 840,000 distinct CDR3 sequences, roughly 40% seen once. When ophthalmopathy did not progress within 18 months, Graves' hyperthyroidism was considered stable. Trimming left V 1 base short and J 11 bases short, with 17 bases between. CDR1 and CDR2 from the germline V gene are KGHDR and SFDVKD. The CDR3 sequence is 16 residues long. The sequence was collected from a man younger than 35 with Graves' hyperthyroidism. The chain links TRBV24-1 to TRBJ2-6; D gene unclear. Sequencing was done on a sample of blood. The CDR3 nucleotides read TGTGCCACCAGTGATTTAGTAAAGGGATGGTCCTACGTCCTGACTTTC. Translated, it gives CATSDLVKGWSYVLTF.